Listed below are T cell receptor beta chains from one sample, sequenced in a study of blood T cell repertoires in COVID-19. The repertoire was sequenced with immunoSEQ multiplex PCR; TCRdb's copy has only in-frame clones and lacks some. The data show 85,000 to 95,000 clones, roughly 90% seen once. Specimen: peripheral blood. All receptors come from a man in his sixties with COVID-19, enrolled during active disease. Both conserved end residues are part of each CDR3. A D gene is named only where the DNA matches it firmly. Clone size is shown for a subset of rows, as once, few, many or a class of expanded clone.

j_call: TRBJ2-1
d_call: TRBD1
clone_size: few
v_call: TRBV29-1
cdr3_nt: TGCAGCGTTGGACAGGGGAATGAGCAGTTCTTC
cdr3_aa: CSVGQGNEQFF

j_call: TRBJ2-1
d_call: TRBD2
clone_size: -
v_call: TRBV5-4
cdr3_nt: TGTGCCAGCAGCATTCCACTAGCGGGAGGGGGGAATGAGCAGTTCTTC
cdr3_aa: CASSIPLAGGGNEQFF

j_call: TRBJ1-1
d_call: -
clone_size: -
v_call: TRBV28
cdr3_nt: TGTGCCAGCAGTCCCCCTGGAAAGGGGACTGAAGCTTTCTTT
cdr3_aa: CASSPPGKGTEAFF

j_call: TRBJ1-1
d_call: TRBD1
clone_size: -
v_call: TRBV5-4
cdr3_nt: TGTGCCAGCAGCCCGCCAAAAGACAGGGTGAACACTGAAGCTTTCTTT
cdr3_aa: CASSPPKDRVNTEAFF

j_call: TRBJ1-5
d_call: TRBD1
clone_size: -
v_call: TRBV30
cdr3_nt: TGTGCCTGGAGTTTGGACAGGGACCAGCCCCAGCATTTT
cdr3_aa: CAWSLDRDQPQHF

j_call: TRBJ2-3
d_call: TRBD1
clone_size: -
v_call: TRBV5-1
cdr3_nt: TGCGCCAGCAGGGGGGACAGGGAGGAAGATACGCAGTATTTT
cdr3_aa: CASRGDREEDTQYF

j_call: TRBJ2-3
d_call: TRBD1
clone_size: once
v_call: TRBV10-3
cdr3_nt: TGTGCCATCAGTGAGGGACAGGGGGCGCGAGATACGCAGTATTTT
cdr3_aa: CAISEGQGARDTQYF

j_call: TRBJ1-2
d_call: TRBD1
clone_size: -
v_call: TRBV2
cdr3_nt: TGTGCCAGCAGTGAACAGGGGGATGGCTACACCTTC
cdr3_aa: CASSEQGDGYTF

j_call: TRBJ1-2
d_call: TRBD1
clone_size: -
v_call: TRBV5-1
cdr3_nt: TGCGCCAGCAGCTTGAGCGGGACAGGGCAACCACTAAACTATGGCTACACCTTC
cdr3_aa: CASSLSGTGQPLNYGYTF

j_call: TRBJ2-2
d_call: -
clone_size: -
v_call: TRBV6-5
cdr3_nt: TGTGCCAGCAGCATTTCCAGGAACACCGGGGAGCTGTTTTTT
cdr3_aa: CASSISRNTGELFF

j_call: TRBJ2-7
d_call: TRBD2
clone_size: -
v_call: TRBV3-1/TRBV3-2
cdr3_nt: TGTGCCAGCAGCCAAGCAGCGGGGGAGATAAGGTACGAGCAGTACTTC
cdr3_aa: CASSQAAGEIRYEQYF

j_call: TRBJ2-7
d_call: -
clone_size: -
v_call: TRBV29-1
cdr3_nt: TGCAGCGTTGCCAGCGGGCCCAGGAGCTCCTACGAGCAGTACTTC
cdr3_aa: CSVASGPRSSYEQYF

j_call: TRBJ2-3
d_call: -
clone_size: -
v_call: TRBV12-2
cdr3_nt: TGTGGGTGGCGGCGAGATACGCAGTATTTT
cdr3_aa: CGWRRDTQYF

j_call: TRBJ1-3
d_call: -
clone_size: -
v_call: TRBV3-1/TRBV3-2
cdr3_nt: TGTGCCAGCAGGCAGGGGAGCTCTGGAAACACCATATATTTT
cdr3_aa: CASRQGSSGNTIYF

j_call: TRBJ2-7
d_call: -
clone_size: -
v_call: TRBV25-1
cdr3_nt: TGTGCCAGCAGTGCGGGACACCGTTCCTACGAGCAGTACTTC
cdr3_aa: CASSAGHRSYEQYF

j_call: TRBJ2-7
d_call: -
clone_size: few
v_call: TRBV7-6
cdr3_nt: TGTGCCAGCAGCTTAACAGACGCCGCATCCTACGAGCAGTACTTC
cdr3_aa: CASSLTDAASYEQYF